This T cell receptor (beta chain) was documented in a study of blood T cell repertoires in COVID-19. Study-level background: The samples span acute and convalescent COVID-19 from the United States, Italy and Spain.

Assay used: immunoSEQ multiplex PCR; TCRdb lists only in-frame clones, some missing. There are about 270,000 clones in the sample; around 86% occur only once, and roughly 2.9% lies in the top ten. The CDR3 is 12 residues long. Per germline, CDR1 KGHSH and CDR2 LQKENI. V shed 3 bases and J 7 bases; nucleotides not matched to a gene: 1. The rearrangement uses TRBV18 and TRBJ2-7; 9 nucleotides align to TRBD1. The TCR originated in a woman in her sixties or seventies with active or convalescent COVID-19. The sample was peripheral blood. CDR3 amino acids: CASSPGQGEQYF. CDR3 DNA sequence: TGTGCCAGCTCACCGGGACAGGGAGAGCAGTACTTC.